This TCR beta chain was captured in a study of T cells after yellow fever vaccination. V lost 5 bases and J lost 6, with 9 bases in between. The CDR3 spans 12 residues. The 5'RACE template-switching step produced TCR cDNA and added a universal primer site and UMIs. TCRdb recomputed calls from the 5' RACE reads with MiXCR, one row per CDR3 protein. This sample yields hundreds of thousands of distinct CDR3 sequences, of which 11% are seen a single time; around 18% belongs to the top ten. The study's findings and limits: Clonotypes appearing in both CD4 and CD8 compartments existed, and their share was small. It was a weaker secondary response, yet one that peaked faster, at day 5 versus 15.

This clonotype was detected a few times. Antigen: not known. The chain couples TRBV12-3 or TRBV12-4 to TRBJ2-3, with no clear D. This sequence originates from a young man who received the YFV17D yellow fever vaccine. The input for sequencing was PBMCs, taken on the day of the first yellow fever vaccination. The CDR3 region has the DNA TGTGCCAGCAGTCCTCCGATGGATACGCAGTATTTT. Amino acids: CASSPPMDTQYF.